Sequencing of this T cell receptor (beta chain) was carried out in a study of cytomegalovirus exposure and HLA in healthy donors. The CDR3 is 16 amino acids. Germline CDR1 and CDR2: SGHDT and YYEEEE. Losses at the gene ends were 4 bases for V and 4 bases for J; bases not matched to a gene: 9. The PCR contained 60 Vbeta and 13 Jbeta primers. Generated by immunoSEQ multiplex PCR, the TCRdb table keeps only in-frame clones and is missing some. Among around 110,000 clones, around 75% were seen once, and the ten largest hold around 1.7%. V is TRBV5-6 and J is TRBJ2-2, with 8 bases that match TRBD1. The specimen sequenced was PBMCs. The sequence was obtained from a woman younger than 30 in good health and CMV-seronegative. The CDR3 here is CASSTDRGMGTGELFF. CDR3 nucleotides: TGTGCCAGCAGCACAGACAGGGGAATGGGCACCGGGGAGCTGTTTTTT.